The clone carrying this T cell receptor (beta chain) was seen many times. Its specificity is unknown. Diagnostic assessment was based on clinical symptoms, serum thyroxine and TRAb, thyroid ultrasound and orbital computed tomography. The data are from a study of T cells in Graves' hyperthyroidism and ophthalmopathy. Study-level points and caveats: A model of 13 V-J pairs discriminated ophthalmopathy from stable hyperthyroidism.

The CDR3 is made up of 12 amino acids. Germline CDR1 is SNHLY and CDR2 is FYNNEI. Trimming cost V 7 bases and J 4 bases, with 10 bases left between them. The TCR beta CDR3 regions underwent amplification using RNA transcripts as the source. An initial round of RT-PCR targeting the TCR CDR3 relied on the HTBI primer set. MiXCR, run by TCRdb on the multiplex PCR reads, gives a single entry per CDR3 protein. The data show hundreds of thousands of distinct CDR3 sequences, with around 15% seen just once and over 11% held by the top ten. The specimen was blood. This receptor was taken from a middle-aged woman with Graves' hyperthyroidism. The chain carries TRBV2 and TRBJ1-2; D is uncertain. The CDR3 is CASISRSYGYTF. The CDR3 DNA reads TGTGCCAGCATCTCTAGGAGCTATGGCTACACCTTC.